A single sample gave rise to the 15 T cell receptor beta chains below, sequenced in a study of vaccination and CD4 T cells after COVID-19. Time point in this sample: late sampling 161 to 241 days after vaccination in three convalescent patients. Treatment in this sample: roughly ten-day PBMC culture with coronavirus spike peptide pools or control peptides (ViraFEST assay). The Oncomine TCR Beta short-read assay sequenced DNA from cultured CD4+ T cells. TCRdb itself ran the PCR reads through MiXCR, one entry per CDR3 protein. The sample contains about 22,000 distinct CDR3 sequences, approximately 30% of which appear only once. These TCRs are of unknown antigen specificity. Sequences were derived from CD4+ T cells from blood, cultured in vitro, sampled about 7 months after SARS-CoV-2 vaccination. Receptors were obtained from a human donor who had recovered from COVID-19.

The chain links TRBV6-1 to TRBJ1-2; no definite D call. With 6 bases removed from V and 4 bases from J, the gap between germline ends came to 15 bases. The germline V gene has CDR1 MNHNS and CDR2 SASEGT. The CDR3 loop spans 14 amino acids. The CDR3 loop is CASSPPAEIYGYTF. Here the CDR3 DNA reads TGTGCCAGCAGCCCCCCCGCGGAAATCTATGGCTACACCTTC.

The chain links TRBV20-1 to TRBJ2-3; D is perhaps TRBD1 (6 bases). CDR3 length: 15 residues. Between the trimmed V and J ends, which lost 5 bases and 2 bases, there was a span of 17 bases. Looked up from germline, CDR1 is DFQATT and CDR2 is SNEGSKA (reference sequence). For the CDR3, the DNA is TGCAGTGCTCCTGACCCAGGACAGTCCACAGATACGCAGTATTTT. Amino acids: CSAPDPGQSTDTQYF.

This clonotype appeared a few times. V and J are TRBV20-1 and TRBJ1-1; D call uncertain. V was trimmed by 0 bases and J by 0 bases, leaving 14 bases between them. The CDR3 runs to 16 residues. The germline V gene encodes CDR1 DFQATT and CDR2 SNEGSKA (reference sequence). CDR3 residues: CSARDLRWQVNTEAFF. CDR3 sequence (DNA): TGCAGTGCTAGAGATCTTAGGTGGCAGGTGAACACTGAAGCTTTCTTT.

This clonotype was found a few times. The chain carries TRBV20-1 and TRBJ2-5; perhaps TRBD2 as D (6 bases). Trimming pared 2 bases from V and 0 bases from J, leaving 19 bases between. Germline V gives CDR1 DFQATT, CDR2 SNEGSKA (reference sequence). The CDR3 is 17 residues long. CDR3 sequence: CSARFPSGGTNQETQYF. DNA for the CDR3: TGCAGTGCTAGATTCCCCAGCGGAGGGACGAACCAAGAGACCCAGTACTTC.

This clonotype has only a few counts. The V and J genes are TRBV6-5 and TRBJ2-5; a weak D match, TRBD1 (6 bases). CDR1 and CDR2 from the germline V gene are MNHEY and SVGAGI. V was clipped by 4 bases and J by 5 bases, with 20 bases between them. The CDR3 runs to 16 residues. CDR3 sequence: CASSSLWTVKAETQYF. The CDR3 DNA sequence: TGTGCCAGCAGTTCACTGTGGACAGTTAAGGCGGAGACCCAGTACTTC.

This chain uses TRBV19 with TRBJ2-7; 14 bases agree with TRBD2. CDR1 is LNHDA and CDR2 is SQIVND in the germline V gene (reference sequence). The CDR3 loop spans 18 amino acids. The V and J ends lost 5 bases and 0 bases, in that order; junction bases with no gene match: 9. The CDR3 sequence is CASSSGLAGGLSSYEQYF. As DNA, the CDR3 is TGTGCCAGTAGTTCCGGACTAGCGGGGGGACTGAGCTCCTACGAGCAGTACTTC.

The rearrangement links TRBV4-1 to TRBJ1-2; TRBD1 is a possible D gene (6 bases). Per the germline V gene, CDR1 is MGHRA and CDR2 is YSYEKL. The V end was cut by 2 bases, the J end by 0 bases, with 13 bases between. The CDR3 contains 16 residues. This CDR3 is CASSQPLTGSNYGYTF. CDR3 nucleotides: TGCGCCAGCAGCCAACCTTTGACAGGCTCTAACTATGGCTACACCTTC.

The chain has TRBV19 and TRBJ2-3, with D perhaps assigned TRBD1 or TRBD2 (5 bases each). Germline V gives CDR1 LNHDA, CDR2 SQIVND (reference sequence). V was cut by 2 bases and J by 2 bases, with 20 bases left in between. The CDR3 has 18 amino acids. The CDR3 nucleotides are TGTGCCAGTAGTATATTCTTCTGGGACGGAGGATACACAGATACGCAGTATTTT. Its translation: CASSIFFWDGGYTDTQYF.

This sequence joins TRBV18 and TRBJ1-1; D remains ambiguous. The CDR3 has 14 residues. Germline V CDR1 and CDR2: KGHSH, LQKENI. Trimming took 0 bases from V and 11 from J, leaving 16 bases between them. The CDR3 nucleotides are TGTGCCAGCTCACCACCGGAGGAACGAACATGGGCTTTCTTT. This sequence encodes CASSPPEERTWAFF.

This clonotype was counted only a few times. V and J are TRBV5-4 and TRBJ1-1; D is unresolved. Trimming took 5 bases from V and 0 from J, leaving 11 bases between them. Looked up from germline, CDR1 is SGHNT and CDR2 is YYREEE (reference sequence). The CDR3 sequence is 14 residues long. As DNA, the CDR3 is TGTGCCAGCAGACTCAGGAGCCTGAACACTGAAGCTTTCTTT. This codes for CASRLRSLNTEAFF.

The V and J genes are TRBV20-1 and TRBJ2-5; D might be TRBD2 (5 bases). This CDR3 spans 14 amino acids. V lost 6 bases and J lost 5, with 19 bases in between. From germline, CDR1 is DFQATT and CDR2 SNEGSKA (reference sequence). CDR3 nucleotide sequence: TGCAGTGCCCACGCCTACACTAGTCCGGAGACCCAGTACTTC. Translated: CSAHAYTSPETQYF.

This clonotype has just a few counts. The chain employs TRBV7-9 and TRBJ2-3; 7 positions match TRBD2. The ends lost 3 bases at V and 2 bases at J; junction bases unmatched: 5. This CDR3 comprises 15 residues. In germline, CDR1 is SEHNR, CDR2 FQNEAQ (reference sequence). CDR3 in amino acids: CASSFGSGLTDTQYF. The CDR3 region has the DNA TGTGCCAGCAGCTTTGGTAGCGGGCTCACAGATACGCAGTATTTT.

The sample holds a few counts of this clonotype. This CDR3 is CATTRGNQETQYF. The CDR3 DNA follows: TGTGCCACCACGAGGGGCAACCAAGAGACCCAGTACTTC. The rearrangement joins TRBV6-1 to TRBJ2-5, with D perhaps matching TRBD1 or TRBD2 (5 bases each). Deletions cut 10 bases from V and 0 bases from J, with 12 bases between. CDR3 length: 13 amino acids. Germline V gives CDR1 MNHNS, CDR2 SASEGT.

In this sample, this clonotype turned up a few times. The conserved phenylalanine or tryptophan normally closing the CDR3 is absent here, so this likely arose from a read error. The DNA is omitted, as the CDR3 cannot be located on it reliably, and the CDR3 follows TCRdb's listing. The chain has TRBV7-5 and TRBJ2-1. TRBV7-5 is a pseudogene locus. The CDR3 sequence runs 12 residues, both termini included. The CDR3 sequence is CISVPEALISLP.

In this sample, this clonotype turned up a few times. This sequence joins TRBV20-1 and TRBJ1-1; 8 positions match TRBD1. Germline CDR1 reads DFQATT; CDR2 reads SNEGSKA (reference sequence). This CDR3 comprises 13 residues. V shed 6 bases, J shed 2 bases, and the junction held 5 bases outside the gene matches. CDR3 amino acids: CSAQGEVNTEAFF. CDR3 nucleotide sequence: TGCAGTGCACAGGGGGAAGTTAACACTGAAGCTTTCTTT.